The 25 T cell receptor beta chains presented below share a single source sample, sequenced in a study of T cell repertoires in cytomegalovirus infection. Their recognized antigens are unknown. Using its own MiXCR run on the reads, TCRdb lists one record per CDR3 protein. Here the sample spans about 47,000 distinct CDR3 sequences, around 21% being singletons. Sequences were derived from CD8+ T cells from cultured PBMCs, sampled from culture after CMV antigen stimulation. Every receptor here comes from a human donor in good health (CMV status not recorded). Some clones in this sample may be carry-over from other donors' samples.

This rearrangement joins TRBV20-1 to TRBJ1-4; 7 bases are a match to TRBD1. V gave up 3 bases and J gave up 7 bases; unmatched junction bases: 5. This CDR3 is built from 13 residues. The V gene's germline CDR1 is DFQATT and CDR2 SNEGSKA (reference sequence). CDR3 in amino acids: CSARRGRSEKLFF. The CDR3 DNA reads as TGCAGTGCTAGGAGGGGGCGTTCTGAAAAACTGTTTTTT.

This clonotype was seen ten or more times. In DNA form, the CDR3 reads TGTGCCAGCAGCTCCAGAACCGGGACAGGGAAGTACCTTGGGTCTGGAAACACCATATATTTT. It codes for CASSSRTGTGKYLGSGNTIYF. The J gene is TRBJ1-3, the V gene TRBV7-2, with TRBD1 identical over 9 bases. The CDR3 length is 21 residues. J was trimmed by 1 base and V by 4 bases; bases with no gene match: 20. CDR1 is SGHTA and CDR2 is FQGNSA in the germline V gene.

This clonotype was seen a handful of times. The J gene is TRBJ1-2, the V gene TRBV10-3; the match to TRBD1 covers 8 bases. The germline gives CDR1 ENHRY, CDR2 SYGVKD. V lost 6 bases, J lost 7 bases, and 10 bases stayed unmatched. CDR3 length equals 14 residues. The DNA for the CDR3 is TGTGCCATCAGCGGGACAGGATCCCCGCCTGGCTACACCTTC. Its translation is CAISGTGSPPGYTF.

The chain combines TRBV7-9 with TRBJ1-2; D possibly corresponds to TRBD1 (6 bases). CDR3 length: 15 residues. CDR1 and CDR2 from the germline V gene are SEHNR and FQNEAQ (reference sequence). Trimming stripped 3 bases from V and 3 bases from J, with 14 bases between. CDR3 sequence reads: CASSFQVGGDYGYTF. DNA for the CDR3: TGTGCCAGCAGCTTCCAAGTAGGGGGTGACTATGGCTACACCTTC.

In its sample, this clonotype was seen many times. The CDR3 reads CASSGRPGANVLTF. The CDR3 DNA sequence: TGTGCCAGCAGCGGCAGGCCTGGGGCCAACGTCCTGACTTTC. The chain links TRBV7-2 to TRBJ2-6, with D unclear. There are 14 residues in the CDR3. CDR1 is SGHTA and CDR2 is FQGNSA in the germline V gene. Trimming took 5 bases from V and 2 from J, leaving 7 bases between them.

This clonotype was recorded many times. The chain is built from TRBV29-1 and TRBJ2-7, with 9 bases fitting TRBD2. The CDR3 runs to 13 residues. Germline trimming cut 4 bases from V and 3 bases from J; bases unmatched to any gene: 4. Germline loops: CDR1 SQVTM, CDR2 ANQGSEA. The CDR3 DNA follows: TGCAGCGTTGCGGAGACTAGCGGCTACGAGCAGTACTTC. Translation gives CSVAETSGYEQYF.

Many counts were recorded for this clonotype. This CDR3 is CASSFLAGGPRTDTQYF. CDR3 nucleotide sequence: TGTGCCAGCAGCTTCCTAGCGGGAGGGCCCAGAACAGATACGCAGTATTTT. V usage is TRBV7-2 and J usage is TRBJ2-3, with TRBD2 matching 12 bases. The ends lost 3 bases at V and 3 bases at J; junction bases unmatched: 7. The CDR3 is 17 amino acids. From germline, CDR1 is SGHTA and CDR2 FQGNSA.

The sample holds many counts of this clonotype. The rearrangement uses TRBV4-3 and TRBJ1-1; no reliable D call. Germline V gene lookup returns CDR1 LGHNA and CDR2 YSLEER. V was cut by 0 bases and J by 5 bases, with 10 bases left in between. This CDR3 has 14 residues. Written as DNA, the CDR3 is TGCGCCAGCAGCCAAGATTGGGCTGGGACTGAAGCTTTCTTT. It translates to CASSQDWAGTEAFF.

Note on this clonotype: This may stem from a read error, because a much larger clone lies one nucleotide away. The CDR3, as DNA: TGTGCCAGCAGCTGGGTGTACACCGGGGAGCTGTTTTTT. Amino acids: CASSWVYTGELFF. The chain links TRBV7-6 to TRBJ2-2; D is undetermined. The CDR3 has 13 residues. Germline CDR1 and CDR2: SGHVS and FNYEAQ. Trimming cost V 4 bases and J 3 bases, with 6 bases left between them.

This clonotype has only a few counts. The V and J genes are TRBV12-5 and TRBJ2-5; either TRBD1 or TRBD2 may supply D (6 bases each). CDR1 and CDR2 (germline): LGHNT, FRNRAP. CDR3 length: 16 amino acids. Trimming cost V 2 bases and J 5 bases, with 18 bases left between them. CDR3 DNA sequence: TGTGCTAGTGGTTTGTTCGATGGGGGGCTCGAGGAGACCCAGTACTTC. Protein sequence: CASGLFDGGLEETQYF.

The V and J genes are TRBV20-1 and TRBJ1-1; a possible D gene is TRBD1 (6 bases). V was clipped by 3 bases and J by 0 bases, with 14 bases between them. The CDR3 contains 15 residues. CDR1 and CDR2 from the germline V gene are DFQATT and SNEGSKA (reference sequence). CDR3 amino acids: CSASLRAGVNTEAFF. Written as DNA, the CDR3 is TGCAGTGCTAGCCTACGGGCAGGGGTGAACACTGAAGCTTTCTTT.

This clonotype was recorded at least ten times. V usage is TRBV20-1 and J usage is TRBJ2-5; TRBD1 is a possible D gene (5 bases). V was cut by 1 base and J by 4 bases, with 10 bases left in between. The V gene's germline CDR1 is DFQATT and CDR2 SNEGSKA (reference sequence). This CDR3 spans 13 amino acids. The CDR3 reads CSARGGAPETQYF. CDR3 bases: TGCAGTGCTAGAGGGGGCGCCCCAGAGACCCAGTACTTC.

V is TRBV27 and J is TRBJ2-5; TRBD2 matches at 14 bases. V gave up 8 bases and J gave up 5 bases; unmatched junction bases: 10. The CDR3 spans 16 residues. Germline CDR1 is MNHEY and CDR2 is SMNVEV (reference sequence). The CDR3 is CASAETSGGAEETQYF. The CDR3 DNA is TGTGCCAGCGCCGAGACTAGCGGGGGGGCCGAGGAGACCCAGTACTTC.

This rearrangement joins TRBV7-6 to TRBJ2-1, with TRBD2 matching over 16 bases. The CDR3 extends over 19 amino acids. Germline V gene sequence: CDR1 SGHVS, CDR2 FNYEAQ. With V trimmed by 2 bases and J by 1 base, 5 bases remained unmatched. CDR3 amino acids: CASSLSGTSGGDSYNEQFF. The DNA of the CDR3 is TGTGCCAGCAGCTTATCCGGGACTAGCGGGGGGGATTCCTACAATGAGCAGTTCTTC.

This chain links TRBV2 with TRBJ2-2; D is undetermined. Germline V gene sequence: CDR1 SNHLY, CDR2 FYNNEI. V was shortened by 3 bases and J by 0 bases, with 2 bases between the two germline ends. The CDR3 covers 13 residues. The CDR3 spells CASSETNTGELFF. DNA for the CDR3: TGTGCCAGCAGTGAGACGAACACCGGGGAGCTGTTTTTT. The whole variable domain, filled in from reference TRBV2 and TRBJ2-2, reads EPEVTQTPSHQVTQMGQEVILRCVPISNHLYFYWYRQILGQKVEFLVSFYNNEISEKSEIFDDQFSVERPDGSNFTLKIRSTKLEDSAMYFCASSETNTGELFFGEGSRLTVL.

The genes are TRBV19 and TRBJ2-2; TRBD2 matches at 9 bases. Germline CDR1 LNHDA, CDR2 SQIVND (reference sequence). The CDR3 loop spans 18 amino acids. With V trimmed by 5 bases and J by 3 bases, 13 bases remained unmatched. The DNA of the CDR3 is TGTGCCAGTAGTGCAAACCCTACTAGCGGGTCCTACACCGGGGAGCTGTTTTTT. It yields the protein CASSANPTSGSYTGELFF.

This chain joins TRBV11-3 and TRBJ2-7; 8 bases fit TRBD1. With 4 bases clipped from V and 2 bases from J, the junction kept 4 bases outside the gene matches. Germline loops: CDR1 SGHNT, CDR2 YENEEA. The CDR3 spans 14 residues. This chain's CDR3 is CASSSRTGTYEQYF. The CDR3 DNA is TGTGCCAGCAGCTCGCGGACAGGGACCTACGAGCAGTACTTC.

The chain couples TRBV2 to TRBJ2-7; 10 nucleotides align to TRBD1. The length of the CDR3 is 14 residues. Germline CDR1 SNHLY, CDR2 FYNNEI. Losses at the gene ends were 6 bases for V and 4 bases for J; bases not matched to a gene: 6. CDR3 sequence: CASSQTGGSYEQYF. As DNA, the CDR3 is TGTGCCAGCAGCCAGACAGGGGGCTCTTACGAGCAGTACTTC.

J is TRBJ2-1 and V is TRBV27; 9 positions match TRBD2. CDR3 length equals 20 residues. The germline V gene has CDR1 MNHEY and CDR2 SMNVEV (reference sequence). After removal of 0 bases from V and 10 bases from J, the junction contained 22 bases not matched to a gene. The CDR3 region has the DNA TGTGCCAGCAGTTTATCGGCTAGCGGGATAATTATGGACGGGGTTGCCGAGCAGTTCTTC. It codes for CASSLSASGIIMDGVAEQFF.

By sample share, this clonotype is large. The rearrangement links TRBV6-5 to TRBJ1-2; 10 positions match TRBD1. The CDR3 has 14 residues. The ends lost 6 bases at V and 3 bases at J; junction bases unmatched: 4. The V gene's germline CDR1 is MNHEY and CDR2 SVGAGI. The CDR3 is CASRDRGFDYGYTF. Here the CDR3 DNA reads TGTGCCAGCAGGGACAGGGGGTTTGACTATGGCTACACCTTC.

This clonotype was observed many times. The junction does not match germline at one end; this may be a read error. V gene TRBV15 combines with J gene TRBJ2-1; D uncertain. Per the germline V gene, CDR1 is LNHNV and CDR2 is YYDKDF (reference sequence). This CDR3 region has 12 residues. The CDR3 loop is CATSQNLRPSVF. CDR3 DNA sequence: TGTGCCACCAGCCAAAATTTAAGGCCCTCGGTCTTC. Using reference TRBV15 and TRBJ2-1 for the parts outside the CDR3, the full variable domain is DAMVIQNPRYQVTQFGKPVTLSCSQTLNHNVMYWYQQKSSQAPKLLFHYYDKDFNNEADTPDNFQSRRPNTSFCFLDIRSPGLGDTAMYLCATSQNLRPSVFGPGTRLTVL.

The sample holds one count of this clonotype. V is TRBV19 and J is TRBJ2-1; D remains ambiguous. Trimming cost V 3 bases and J 3 bases, with 6 bases left between them. Looked up from germline, CDR1 is LNHDA and CDR2 is SQIVND (reference sequence). The CDR3 totals 13 residues. CDR3 nucleotide sequence: TGTGCCAGTAGTATCCGCAGCTACAATGAGCAGTTCTTC. Protein sequence: CASSIRSYNEQFF.

The CDR3 loop reads CASSLGTRPNEQFF. The CDR3 coding sequence is TGTGCCAGCAGCTTGGGGACTAGACCCAATGAGCAGTTCTTC. The chain has TRBV5-4 and TRBJ2-1, with 7 bases fitting TRBD2. V shed 0 bases and J 6 bases; nucleotides not matched to a gene: 3. The germline gives CDR1 SGHNT, CDR2 YYREEE (reference sequence). This CDR3 is 14 amino acids long.

This clonotype was seen at least ten times. The rearrangement links TRBV7-3 to TRBJ2-1; the D gene is possibly TRBD1 (5 bases). Germline V CDR1 and CDR2: SGHTA, FQGTGA. The V end lost 5 bases, the J end lost 7 bases, and 15 bases lay between the germline ends. This CDR3 has 14 residues. The CDR3 sequence: CASSKEGVGNEQFF. CDR3 coding DNA: TGTGCCAGCAGCAAAGAAGGGGTGGGGAATGAGCAGTTCTTC.

There are a few counts of this clonotype. This chain joins TRBV7-6 and TRBJ2-3; 7 bases are a match to TRBD2. V lost 1 base and J lost 3; bases outside the gene matches: 10. Germline V CDR1 and CDR2: SGHVS, FNYEAQ. The CDR3 is made up of 17 amino acids. CDR3 protein: CASSLGGLEVGTDTQYF. In DNA, the CDR3 is TGTGCCAGCAGCTTAGGAGGACTAGAGGTTGGAACAGATACGCAGTATTTT. Complete variable domain (other parts from reference TRBV7-6 and TRBJ2-3): GAGVSQSPRYKVTKRGQDVALRCDPISGHVSLYWYRQALGQGPEFLTYFNYEAQQDKSGLPNDRFSAERPEGSISTLTIQRTEQRDSAMYRCASSLGGLEVGTDTQYFGPGTRLTVL.